This T cell receptor (beta chain) was retrieved from a study of blood T cell repertoires in COVID-19. In the study overall: Specimens from acute and convalescent COVID-19 originated in the United States, Italy and Spain. The cDNA or gDNA used as material had been derived from T cells, B-cell-depleted T cells, or PBMCs.

Under the authors' procedure: Amplification with reference gene primers provided the estimates of nucleated cell counts. Only in-frame clones appear in the TCRdb table, and some are missing; sequencing was by immunoSEQ multiplex PCR. V and J calls and clone size are those listed in that table; D and trimming were worked out from the DNA. The sample has some 220,000 clones; about 85% are singletons. The source material was peripheral blood. This TCR came from a woman of 80 years or more with active or convalescent COVID-19.

CDR3 loop: CASSPPGEGISGELFF. The CDR3 DNA reads as TGTGCCAGCAGCCCCCCGGGGGAGGGCATTTCCGGGGAGCTGTTTTTT. This chain uses TRBV6-6 with TRBJ2-2; 7 positions agree with TRBD2. The CDR3 covers 16 residues. The trim removed 6 bases at V and 6 bases at J, leaving 13 bases unmatched. Germline CDR1 reads MNHNY; CDR2 reads SVGAGI (reference sequence).